The sequence of this T cell receptor (beta chain) was determined in a study of cytomegalovirus exposure and HLA in healthy donors. With regard to this clone: The same CDR3 can be traced to other DNA sequences in this sample.

In germline, CDR1 is SGHTA, CDR2 FQGNSA. Losses at the gene ends were 5 bases for V and 1 base for J; bases not matched to a gene: 5. The CDR3 contains 15 residues. Healthy individuals who donated bone marrow served as the donors. PCR amplification relied on 60 Vbeta primers (plus 13 Jbeta primers). Libraries were prepared by immunoSEQ multiplex PCR; TCRdb keeps only in-frame clonotypes and omits some of them. Among 90,000 or so clones listed, less than 70% were seen once. The genes are TRBV7-2 and TRBJ1-5; TRBD1 agrees at 7 bases. The receptor was derived from a man aged 45 to 65 in good health and CMV-seronegative. The sequenced material came from PBMCs. This CDR3 is CASSRTGGSNQPQHF. CDR3 DNA sequence: TGTGCCAGCAGCAGGACAGGAGGAAGCAATCAGCCCCAGCATTTT.